The 24 T cell receptor beta chains below were found in one sample sequenced in a study of beta chain features in type 1 diabetes. General study findings and limits: In every one of the four CD4+ subsets, TCRB CDR3s were moderately but significantly shorter in Type 1 diabetes patients.

What these receptors recognize is not known. Investigators reverse transcribed all isolated RNA, so they sequenced expressed TCRB transcripts. Measured with immunoSEQ multiplex PCR; TCRdb has only the in-frame clones, and not every one. Of about 650,000 clones in the sample, 9.5% to 15% were seen once. Source material: naive CD4+ T cells from blood. Every receptor here comes from a man aged 30-40 years with type 1 diabetes.

This rearrangement joins TRBV28 to TRBJ1-1; maybe TRBD1 (5 bases). Trimming cost V 10 bases and J 4 bases, with 13 bases left between them. The germline gives CDR1 MDHEN, CDR2 SYDVKM. CDR3 size: 12 residues. The chain's CDR3 is CAIGGRATEAFF. The CDR3 DNA follows: TGTGCCATTGGAGGCAGGGCCACTGAAGCTTTCTTT.

This clone was detected a few times. This sequence joins TRBV9 and TRBJ1-5; no clear D. Germline CDR1 reads SGDLS; CDR2 reads YYNGEE. The CDR3 is 16 residues long. V shed 3 bases and J shed 5 bases, with 18 bases lying between them. CDR3 protein: CASSAEASGGYQPQHF. CDR3 sequence (DNA): TGTGCCAGCAGCGCCGAGGCTTCGGGCGGGTATCAGCCCCAGCATTTT.

In this sample, this clone turned up a few times. The chain links TRBV9 to TRBJ2-1; TRBD2 matches 10 bases. After removal of 4 bases from V and 7 bases from J, the junction contained 11 bases not matched to a gene. In germline, CDR1 is SGDLS, CDR2 YYNGEE. The CDR3 has 16 amino acids. The CDR3 loop reads CASSPGASGGLNEQFF. As DNA, the CDR3 is TGTGCCAGCAGCCCCGGGGCTAGCGGGGGTCTAAATGAGCAGTTCTTC.

The chain's CDR3 is CASSVSGPQNIQYF. CDR3 nucleotides: TGTGCCAGCAGCGTTTCGGGTCCCCAAAACATTCAGTACTTC. V is TRBV7-2 and J is TRBJ2-4; D call uncertain. With 5 bases removed from V and 5 bases from J, the gap between germline ends came to 13 bases. Germline CDR1 reads SGHTA; CDR2 reads FQGNSA. The CDR3 spans 14 residues.

This clone showed up just a few times. The rearrangement uses TRBV2 and TRBJ2-5, with a weak D call TRBD2 (6 bases). This CDR3 has 16 amino acids. V lost 0 bases to trimming and J lost 0 bases, with 11 bases between them. Germline V gene lookup returns CDR1 SNHLY and CDR2 FYNNEI. Written as DNA, the CDR3 is TGTGCCAGCAGTGAAGCCGGGACTCGGTACCAAGAGACCCAGTACTTC. Translation: CASSEAGTRYQETQYF. The variable domain in full, with the rest retrieved from reference TRBV2 and TRBJ2-5, is EPEVTQTPSHQVTQMGQEVILRCVPISNHLYFYWYRQILGQKVEFLVSFYNNEISEKSEIFDDQFSVERPDGSNFTLKIRSTKLEDSAMYFCASSEAGTRYQETQYFGPGTRLLVL.

The V gene is TRBV9, the J gene TRBJ1-1, with D maybe TRBD1 (6 bases). The germline V gene encodes CDR1 SGDLS and CDR2 YYNGEE. V gave up 3 bases and J gave up 1 base, with 7 bases separating them. CDR3 length: 13 residues. This CDR3 reads CASSGTANTEAFF. CDR3 nucleotides: TGTGCCAGCAGCGGGACAGCGAACACTGAAGCTTTCTTT.

The chain is built from TRBV28 and TRBJ2-7; the match to TRBD1 covers 8 bases. Trimming removed 5 bases from V and 5 bases from J; junction bases left unmatched: 8. CDR1 and CDR2 from the germline V gene are MDHEN and SYDVKM. The CDR3 consists of 14 residues. This CDR3 reads CASSPSQGADEQYF. DNA of the CDR3: TGTGCCAGCAGTCCCTCTCAGGGGGCCGACGAGCAGTACTTC.

This chain joins TRBV7-2 and TRBJ1-2; a weak D match, TRBD1 (6 bases). Germline assignment: CDR1 SGHTA and CDR2 FQGNSA. The CDR3 consists of 12 residues. V was cut by 5 bases and J by 7 bases, with 11 bases left in between. The CDR3 coding sequence is TGTGCCAGCAGCCTGCAGGGGACTGGCTACACCTTC. This gives the protein CASSLQGTGYTF.

This clone has a handful of counts. The chain couples TRBV4-3 to TRBJ1-6; D not certain. This CDR3 has 12 residues. With 2 bases removed from V and 7 bases from J, the gap between germline ends came to 3 bases. Germline V lookup: CDR1 LGHNA, CDR2 YSLEER. The CDR3, as DNA: TGCGCCAGCAGCCAACAAAATTCACCCCTCCACTTT. Translation gives CASSQQNSPLHF.

This clone was counted a few times. The chain uses TRBV5-1 and TRBJ1-5, with 7 nucleotides matching TRBD1. This CDR3 comprises 15 residues. The V gene end was trimmed by 0 bases and the J gene end by 0 bases; junction bases not matched to a gene: 0. Germline values: CDR1 SGHRS, CDR2 YFSETQ. CDR3 DNA: TGCGCCAGCAGCTTGGGGACAGGTAGCAATCAGCCCCAGCATTTT. This encodes CASSLGTGSNQPQHF.

The chain uses TRBV6-1 and TRBJ2-1, with D perhaps TRBD1 (6 bases). Per the germline V gene, CDR1 is MNHNS and CDR2 is SASEGT. The CDR3 runs 13 residues. Trimming removed 2 bases from V and 8 bases from J, with 10 bases in between. CDR3 in DNA: TGTGCCAGCAGTGAAAGGGGGAGAGATGAGCAGTTCTTC. It is translated as CASSERGRDEQFF.

This clone was observed a handful of times. At the DNA level, this CDR3 is encoded by other sequences in the same sample as well. V gene TRBV5-1 combines with J gene TRBJ2-7; D is ambiguous. V shed 0 bases and J shed 3 bases, with 7 bases lying between them. The length of the CDR3 is 13 residues. In germline, CDR1 is SGHRS, CDR2 YFSETQ. This CDR3 reads CASSLGRDYEQYF. The CDR3, as DNA: TGCGCCAGCAGCTTGGGCAGAGACTACGAGCAGTACTTC.

The J gene is TRBJ2-2, the V gene TRBV29-1, with a possible D match to TRBD1 (6 bases). The germline V gene encodes CDR1 SQVTM and CDR2 ANQGSEA. The CDR3 sequence is 15 residues long. Trimming removed 5 bases from V and 0 bases from J, with 13 bases in between. The CDR3 DNA reads TGCAGCGTTCCCAGGGGATACGCGAACACCGGGGAGCTGTTTTTT. This translates into CSVPRGYANTGELFF.

CDR3 in DNA: TGTGCCAGCAGCTTAGAGGCAGGGAGAGGCAAAAACATTCAGTACTTC. It specifies CASSLEAGRGKNIQYF. V is TRBV7-2 and J is TRBJ2-4; D tentatively reads TRBD1 or TRBD2 (5 bases each). V lost 1 base, J lost 3 bases, and 13 bases lay in between. CDR3 length: 16 amino acids. CDR1 and CDR2 (germline): SGHTA, FQGNSA.

This clone was recorded a few times. The rearrangement uses TRBV14 and TRBJ2-2; D call uncertain. The V and J ends lost 4 bases and 3 bases respectively, with 12 bases between them. The V gene's germline CDR1 is SGHDN and CDR2 FVKESK. The CDR3 runs 15 residues. CDR3 nucleotide sequence: TGTGCCAGCAGCCCGCCCGTCCGCTACACCGGGGAGCTGTTTTTT. Translating gives CASSPPVRYTGELFF.

V and J are TRBV6-5 and TRBJ2-7; 9 positions match TRBD2. V lost 6 bases and J lost 3; bases outside the gene matches: 6. CDR3 length equals 14 residues. CDR1 MNHEY and CDR2 SVGAGI come from the germline V gene. This CDR3 reads CASRRLADLYEQYF. The CDR3 nucleotides read TGTGCCAGCAGACGACTAGCGGATCTCTACGAGCAGTACTTC.

This clone was seen only a few times. Additional DNA sequences in this sample encode the identical CDR3. The chain carries TRBV7-2 and TRBJ2-3; D is undetermined. Germline V CDR1 and CDR2: SGHTA, FQGNSA. The CDR3 is 14 residues long. V was cut by 1 base and J by 1 base, with 6 bases left in between. The chain's CDR3 is CASSLVSGTDTQYF. CDR3 in DNA: TGTGCCAGCAGCTTAGTTTCTGGCACAGATACGCAGTATTTT.

V gene TRBV10-3 combines with J gene TRBJ1-6, with TRBD1 as a possible D gene (5 bases). The CDR3 runs to 13 residues. The germline V gene has CDR1 ENHRY and CDR2 SYGVKD. Trimming shortened V by 8 bases and J by 4 bases, and 9 bases separated the two germline ends. CDR3 amino acids: CAIGAGYNSPLHF. CDR3 nucleotide sequence: TGTGCCATCGGGGCAGGATATAATTCACCCCTCCACTTT.

This clone was seen a few times. The chain couples TRBV9 to TRBJ2-1; TRBD1 is a possible D gene (6 bases). Germline CDR1 is SGDLS and CDR2 is YYNGEE. The CDR3 totals 15 residues. Trimming took 0 bases from V and 8 from J, leaving 15 bases between them. In DNA form, the CDR3 reads TGTGCCAGCAGCGTAGTCCCCGACAGGCGCGATGAGCAGTTCTTC. Translation: CASSVVPDRRDEQFF.

This sequence joins TRBV7-3 and TRBJ2-2; 7 bases agree with TRBD2. Per germline, CDR1 SGHTA and CDR2 FQGTGA. The length of the CDR3 is 15 residues. The junction had 9 bases not matched to a gene; V was cut back by 4 bases and J by 7 bases. CDR3 protein: CASSSTRTSSGELFF. CDR3 nucleotide sequence: TGTGCCAGCAGCTCGACGAGGACTAGTAGCGGGGAGCTGTTTTTT.

The rearrangement joins TRBV7-2 to TRBJ2-2, with TRBD2 matching 8 bases. Germline trimming cut 3 bases from V and 7 bases from J; bases unmatched to any gene: 10. The CDR3 extends over 16 amino acids. CDR1 and CDR2 (germline): SGHTA, FQGNSA. The CDR3 DNA reads TGTGCCAGCAGCTTGTCATTGGGACTAGGGAGCGGGGAGCTGTTTTTT. It translates to CASSLSLGLGSGELFF. Supplemented by reference TRBV7-2 and TRBJ2-2, the full variable domain reads GAGVSQSPSNKVTEKGKDVELRCDPISGHTALYWYRQSLGQGLEFLIYFQGNSAPDKSGLPSDRFSAERTGGSVSTLTIQRTQQEDSAVYLCASSLSLGLGSGELFFGEGSRLTVL.

J is TRBJ1-1 and V is TRBV18; 7 positions agree with TRBD1. The V segment lost 0 bases and the J segment 5 bases; nucleotides outside the gene matches: 9. The CDR3 extends over 16 amino acids. From germline, CDR1 is KGHSH and CDR2 LQKENI. The CDR3 sequence: CASSPPGQRLGTEAFF. CDR3 bases: TGTGCCAGCTCACCACCGGGACAGCGCTTAGGAACTGAAGCTTTCTTT.

This clone was seen only a few times. The V call is TRBV5-1, the J call TRBJ2-2, with D perhaps being TRBD1 or TRBD2 (5 bases each). The CDR3 runs 18 residues. Trimming took off 5 bases at V and 1 base at J, with 21 bases between the two ends. Germline V gives CDR1 SGHRS, CDR2 YFSETQ. DNA of the CDR3: TGCGCCAGCAGATCCGAACCGGGACGGCGATGGAACACCGGGGAGCTGTTTTTT. Its protein is CASRSEPGRRWNTGELFF.

The CDR3 coding sequence is TGTGCCAGCAGTTCCCGTGGACTAGCGTCGCAGTATTTT. It specifies CASSSRGLASQYF. The chain is built from TRBV6-5 and TRBJ2-3; the match to TRBD2 covers 9 bases. V dropped 4 bases and J dropped 10; count of bases not matched to a gene: 6. Germline loops: CDR1 MNHEY, CDR2 SVGAGI. The CDR3 runs to 13 residues.